This is a list of T cell receptor beta chains from one sample in a study of graft-versus-host responses after intestinal transplantation. These receptors have no identified antigens. Measured with immunoSEQ multiplex PCR; TCRdb has only the in-frame clones, and not every one. The sample has about 88,000 clones, around 90% seen once; the top ten hold around 0.1%. The sequencing here drew on unstimulated CD4+ T cells sorted from spleen or lymph node cells, taken before intestinal transplant. The receptor source for this set is a human donor who received an intestinal transplant. Both conserved end residues are part of each CDR3.

cdr3_length v_call cdr3_aa
14 TRBV27 CASSGTGWAYEQYF
20 TRBV4-2 CASQLHPLAGGGSSYNEQFF
13 TRBV6-1 CASSDRGEDTQYF
16 TRBV19 CASSPPDRGYNQPQHF
14 TRBV5-1 CATTGGDRTDTQYF
13 TRBV10-3 CANRLNQNTEAFF
14 TRBV5-1 CASSEPRGATEAFF
13 TRBV28 CASSYSSGNTIYF
13 TRBV7-3 CASSLIQGGEAFF
15 TRBV5-1 CASSRIRGQGIEQYF
14 TRBV10-1 CATRTSGGTGEQFF
12 TRBV4-2 CASSLGDEKLFF
15 TRBV9 CASSPGSLFPYEQYF
14 TRBV5-1 CASSLATGGTEAFF
15 TRBV6-5 CASKAGGVNTGELFF
16 TRBV6-1 CASSVGRDRDNEKLFF
16 TRBV7-9 CASSPRGPLTNSPLHF
15 TRBV6-5 CASSYGGQSTDTQYF
17 TRBV7-8 CASSLGPTSTGNYGYTF
16 TRBV11-2 CASSLAGGYGANVLTF
13 TRBV18 CASSPQRAGELFF
15 TRBV11-1 CASSPYSSWYTEAFF
15 TRBV13 CASSLDSSSYNEQFF
15 TRBV5-1 CASSLERGSNTEAFF
13 TRBV6-5 CASRYRSTYEQYF
12 TRBV25-1 CASTSQATEAFF
13 TRBV7-9 CASSFRQGDGYTF
15 TRBV13 CASSLWDRGGDTQYF
15 TRBV18 CASSPSSTSNEKLFF